This T cell receptor (beta chain) was sequenced during a study of T-cell reconstitution after alpha-beta-depleted transplantation in children (TCRdb year 2016). As for the study more broadly: T-cell immune reconstitution after TCRalphabeta/CD19-depleted allogeneic hematopoietic cell transplantation in children was quantitatively tracked in the study by means of TCR repertoire profiling. What the research found in general, with its limitations: In some patients, high TCRbeta diversity at day 60 was attributed to recipient T cells and intrathymic progenitors that had survived conditioning. The apparently early recovery of alphabetaT-cell counts about two months after transplant reportedly depended on only several hundred rapidly expanded clones that came from non-depleted graft cells. Over subsequent months, a decline in hyperexpanded clone frequencies was noted, and after one year, T-cell counts and TCRbeta diversity were mostly ascribed to newly produced T cells.

The treatment or condition label for this specimen denotes: allogeneic hematopoietic cell transplantation with graft depleted of TCRalphabeta T cells and CD19 B cells. The transplant recipients were children given TCRalphabeta/CD19-depleted allogeneic hematopoietic cell grafts. Per the germline V gene, MDHEN is the CDR1 and SYDVKM is the CDR2. Taken from cysteine to phenylalanine, the CDR3 has 18 residues. Only CDR3 DNA remains: 54 bases, in frame from the first base. V loses 6 bases at its end and J loses 2 bases; junction bases beyond the gene matches: 12. The library was generated by PCR. TCRdb shows the sequencer as Illumina HiSeq 2500. TCR library preparation used molecular barcoding, with unique molecular identifiers applied to normalize quantification of the TCRbeta repertoire. The public reads were reanalyzed by TCRdb: fastp trimming at Q25, MiXCR alignment, in-frame beta chains only. Every entry covers one CDR3 protein and lists the most common genes and DNA from its rows. This sample has 250,000 to 300,000 distinct CDR3 sequences in its table, and over 9% of those were observed once. The ten top clones hold 7% to 9.5% of the sample.

Turning to this clonotype: There is no known antigen for this receptor. The sample holds no much larger clone one base away, and base qualities are not on file.

Sample: PBMCs, taken before TCRalphabeta/CD19-depleted stem cell transplant. The TCR sequence derives from a boy under two years old with acute myeloid leukemia, due to receive a stem cell transplant. The chain is encoded by TRBV28 joined to TRBJ2-5, with TRBD2 identical over 13 junction bases. The sequence in DNA is TGTGCCAGCAGCCAAGGACTAGCGGGAGTCCCGGGGCAAGAGACCCAGTACTTC. It translates to CASSQGLAGVPGQETQYF.